This TCR beta chain was sequenced for a study of T cells after yellow fever vaccination (dated by TCRdb to the late 2010s). Regarding the study in general: The SMART-Seq v4 Ultra Low Input RNA kit was used to prepare libraries from fractions with low cell numbers. To follow T-cell clones before and after primary and booster YFV17D yellow fever vaccination, bulk TCR alpha and beta repertoires were sequenced over time. Blood was collected at multiple timepoints before and after primary and secondary immunization, and bulk PBMC replicates and cell subsets were isolated. Two healthy male donors, one aged 18 to 30 and one aged 30 to 40 years, made up the cohort. What the authors observed across the whole study: Because only a couple of donors were included in the study, the extent to which the findings can be generalized is limited. A small fraction of clonotypes appeared in both the CD4 and CD8 compartments, likely as a result of convergent recombination. FACS-sorted repertoires could contain abundant contaminating clonotypes from the bulk population, so computational filtering was required. After the booster, most of the clones that had expanded following primary vaccination were detected again (approximately 95% of CD4 and around 87% of CD8), which suggests that memory was broadly maintained. Compared with the primary T-cell response, the secondary T-cell response was faster but weaker, reaching its peak on day 5 rather than on day 15.

This clonotype was seen more than once but under ten times. Its antigen remains unidentified. The input lacks base qualities; no much larger clone sits a single base away. TCR cDNA was synthesized by 5'RACE template switching, through which a universal primer site and unique molecular identifiers were introduced. cDNA synthesis was primed from both the TCR alpha and TCR beta constant segments. Two PCR steps were used to amplify libraries, with sample barcodes and sequencing adapters being added in the second step. Libraries were sequenced on Illumina HiSeq 2500 (2x100 bp) or NovaSeq (2x150 bp). As for the original processing: Demultiplexing of reads and collapsing into UMI consensus sequences were performed with MIGEC, and V(D)J alignment was carried out with MiXCR. Clonotypes responding to the vaccine were identified with edgeR on replicate PBMC samples, with the criteria of FDR below 0.01 and a log2 fold change above 5 up to day 15. CD4 or CD8 identity was assigned to each bulk clonotype according to whether the clonotype was present at higher abundance in the sequenced CD4 repertoire or the sequenced CD8 repertoire. TCRdb reprocessing: public reads trimmed at Q25 with fastp, clones called with MiXCR, in-frame beta chains kept. Rows merge per CDR3 protein into single entries with the most common DNA and genes. TCRdb assigned the V and J calls; the authors' analysis was not used. The sample table holds 110,000 to 150,000 distinct CDR3 sequences, of which approximately 6.6% were seen once. Jointly, the top ten make up about 0.6% of the sample.

This specimen's treatment or condition label, interpreted: live attenuated yellow fever vaccine strain. PBMCs were isolated from peripheral blood using a standard Ficoll-Paque protocol. Dynabeads CD4 and CD8 positive selection kits were used to isolate CD4 and CD8 T-cell fractions. TriZol was used to extract RNA from bulk PBMCs, CD4 and CD8 fractions, and dextramer-positive and dextramer-negative fractions. The material sequenced was CD4+ T cells sorted from PBMCs, taken 10 days after the yellow fever booster vaccination. This receptor was obtained from a man aged 30-40 years who received the YFV17D yellow fever vaccine.

The CDR3 region reads CASSLNRKGWIYEQYF. The nucleotide sequence is TGCGCCAGCAGCCTCAATCGAAAGGGCTGGATCTACGAGCAGTACTTC. The sequence links TRBV23-1 to TRBJ2-7; the D gene is unclear. TRBV23-1 is recorded as an ORF, its role being uncertain. The CDR3 measures 16 amino acids from cysteine to phenylalanine. The only DNA kept is the CDR3, 48 bases in frame from the first base. At the junction V is shortened by 6 bases and J by 3 bases, with 21 bases in between.